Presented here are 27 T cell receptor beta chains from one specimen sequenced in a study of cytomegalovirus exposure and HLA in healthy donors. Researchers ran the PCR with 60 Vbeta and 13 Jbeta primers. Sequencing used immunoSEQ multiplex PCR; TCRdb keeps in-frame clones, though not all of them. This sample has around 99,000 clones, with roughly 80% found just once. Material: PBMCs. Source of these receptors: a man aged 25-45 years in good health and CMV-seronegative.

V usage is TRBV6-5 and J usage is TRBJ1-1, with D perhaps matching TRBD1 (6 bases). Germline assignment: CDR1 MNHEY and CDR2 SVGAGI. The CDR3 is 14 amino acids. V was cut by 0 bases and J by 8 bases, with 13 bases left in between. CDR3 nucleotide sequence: TGTGCCAGCAGTTACTCGACGTTGGGGACAGAAGCTTTCTTT. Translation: CASSYSTLGTEAFF.

The CDR3 DNA sequence: TGTGCCGCACAGGAAGGCAGGGGATGGAACTATGGCTACACCTTC. This encodes CAAQEGRGWNYGYTF. This chain links TRBV6-1 with TRBJ1-2; D perhaps matches TRBD1 (6 bases). Germline values: CDR1 MNHNS, CDR2 SASEGT. This CDR3 has 15 residues. V lost 11 bases and J 2 bases, leaving 21 bases between the germline ends.

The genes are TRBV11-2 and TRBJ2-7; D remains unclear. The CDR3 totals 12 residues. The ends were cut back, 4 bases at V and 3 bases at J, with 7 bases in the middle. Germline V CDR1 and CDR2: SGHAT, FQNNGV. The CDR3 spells CASSSNHYEQYF. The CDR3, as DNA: TGTGCCAGCAGCTCTAACCACTACGAGCAGTACTTC.

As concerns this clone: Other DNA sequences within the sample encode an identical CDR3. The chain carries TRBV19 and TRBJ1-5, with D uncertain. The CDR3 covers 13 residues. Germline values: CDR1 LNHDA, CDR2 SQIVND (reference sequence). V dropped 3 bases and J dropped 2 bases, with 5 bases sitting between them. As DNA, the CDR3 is TGTGCCAGTAGTATCTTAGGCAATCAGCCCCAGCATTTT. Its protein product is CASSILGNQPQHF.

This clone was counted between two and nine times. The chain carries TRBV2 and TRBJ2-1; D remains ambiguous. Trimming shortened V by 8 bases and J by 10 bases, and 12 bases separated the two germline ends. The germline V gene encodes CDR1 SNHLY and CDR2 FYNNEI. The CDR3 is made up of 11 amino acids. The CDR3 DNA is TGTGCCAGCTTTGCTCTCGGGGAGCAGTTCTTC. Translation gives CASFALGEQFF. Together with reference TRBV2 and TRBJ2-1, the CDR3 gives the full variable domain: EPEVTQTPSHQVTQMGQEVILRCVPISNHLYFYWYRQILGQKVEFLVSFYNNEISEKSEIFDDQFSVERPDGSNFTLKIRSTKLEDSAMYFCASFALGEQFFGPGTRLTVL.

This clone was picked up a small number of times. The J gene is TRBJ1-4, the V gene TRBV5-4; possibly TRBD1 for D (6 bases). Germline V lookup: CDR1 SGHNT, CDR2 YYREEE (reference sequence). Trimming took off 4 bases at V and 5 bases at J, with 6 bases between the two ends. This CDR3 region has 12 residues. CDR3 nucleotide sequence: TGTGCCAGCAGCCAGGGGAATGAAAAACTGTTTTTT. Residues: CASSQGNEKLFF.

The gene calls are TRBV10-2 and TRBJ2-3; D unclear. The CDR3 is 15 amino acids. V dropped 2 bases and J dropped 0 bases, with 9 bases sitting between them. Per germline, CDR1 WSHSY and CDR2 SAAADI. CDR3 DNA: TGCGCCAGCAGTGAGCGCCCAACAAGCACAGATACGCAGTATTTT. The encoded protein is CASSERPTSTDTQYF.

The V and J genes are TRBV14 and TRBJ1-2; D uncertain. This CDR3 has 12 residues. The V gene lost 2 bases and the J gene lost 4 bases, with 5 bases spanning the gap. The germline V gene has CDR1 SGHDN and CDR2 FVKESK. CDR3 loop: CASSQYGYGYTF. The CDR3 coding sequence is TGTGCCAGCAGCCAATACGGCTATGGCTACACCTTC.

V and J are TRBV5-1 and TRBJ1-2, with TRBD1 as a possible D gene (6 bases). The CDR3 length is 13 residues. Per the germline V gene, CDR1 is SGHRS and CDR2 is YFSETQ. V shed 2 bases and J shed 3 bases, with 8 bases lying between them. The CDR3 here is CASSLEGDYGYTF. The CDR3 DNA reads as TGCGCCAGCAGCTTAGAGGGGGACTATGGCTACACCTTC.

For the CDR3, the DNA is TGTGCCAGCAGTTTAAGCGGGAGGCTGAATGAGCAGTACTTC. Its protein is CASSLSGRLNEQYF. The rearrangement joins TRBV28 to TRBJ2-7, with 9 nucleotides matching TRBD2. Looked up from germline, CDR1 is MDHEN and CDR2 is SYDVKM. V gave up 2 bases and J gave up 7 bases; unmatched junction bases: 6. This CDR3 is built from 14 residues.

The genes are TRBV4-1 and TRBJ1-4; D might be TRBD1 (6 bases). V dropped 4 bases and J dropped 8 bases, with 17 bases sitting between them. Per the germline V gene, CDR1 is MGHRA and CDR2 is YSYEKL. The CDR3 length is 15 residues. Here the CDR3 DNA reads TGCGCCAGCAGCCTCACCGGCGGGGGCCGGGAAAAACTGTTTTTT. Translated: CASSLTGGGREKLFF.

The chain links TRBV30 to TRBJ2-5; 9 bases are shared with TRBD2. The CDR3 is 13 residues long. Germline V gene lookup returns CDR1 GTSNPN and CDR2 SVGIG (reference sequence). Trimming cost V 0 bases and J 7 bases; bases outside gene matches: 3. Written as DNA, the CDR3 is TGTGCCTGGAGTGTAGGCGGGGGGGCGACCCAGTACTTC. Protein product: CAWSVGGGATQYF.

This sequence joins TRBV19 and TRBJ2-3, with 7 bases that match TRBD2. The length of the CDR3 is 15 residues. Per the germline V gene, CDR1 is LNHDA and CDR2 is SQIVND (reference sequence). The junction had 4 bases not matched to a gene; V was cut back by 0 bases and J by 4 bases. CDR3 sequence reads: CASSIEGGSADTQYF. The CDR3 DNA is TGTGCCAGTAGTATAGAGGGCGGGAGCGCAGATACGCAGTATTTT.

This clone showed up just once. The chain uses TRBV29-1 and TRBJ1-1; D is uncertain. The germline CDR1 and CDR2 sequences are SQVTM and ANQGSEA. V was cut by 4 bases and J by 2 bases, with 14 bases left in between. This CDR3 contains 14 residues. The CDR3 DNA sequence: TGCAGCGTTGGGCCCGTGCTGGGCAACACTGAAGCTTTCTTT. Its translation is CSVGPVLGNTEAFF.

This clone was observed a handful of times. The CDR3 is CASSFVDSYYEQYF. The CDR3 DNA sequence: TGTGCCAGCAGCTTCGTTGACTCCTACTACGAGCAGTACTTC. The V and J genes are TRBV5-4 and TRBJ2-7; D unresolved. CDR1 is SGHNT and CDR2 is YYREEE in the germline V gene (reference sequence). V was clipped by 2 bases and J by 3 bases, with 12 bases between them. This CDR3 has 14 residues.

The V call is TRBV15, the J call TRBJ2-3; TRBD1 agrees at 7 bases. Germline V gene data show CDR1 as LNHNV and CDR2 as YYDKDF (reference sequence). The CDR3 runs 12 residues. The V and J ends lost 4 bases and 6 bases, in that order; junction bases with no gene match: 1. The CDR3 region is CATSKQGDTQYF. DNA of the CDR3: TGTGCCACCAGCAAACAGGGGGATACGCAGTATTTT. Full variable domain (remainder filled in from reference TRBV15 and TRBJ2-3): DAMVIQNPRYQVTQFGKPVTLSCSQTLNHNVMYWYQQKSSQAPKLLFHYYDKDFNNEADTPDNFQSRRPNTSFCFLDIRSPGLGDTAMYLCATSKQGDTQYFGPGTRLTVL.

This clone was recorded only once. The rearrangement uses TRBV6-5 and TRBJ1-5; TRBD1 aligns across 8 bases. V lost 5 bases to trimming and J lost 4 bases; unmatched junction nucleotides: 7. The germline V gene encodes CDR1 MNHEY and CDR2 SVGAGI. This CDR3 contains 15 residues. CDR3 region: CASSPLDRGNQPQHF. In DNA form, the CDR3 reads TGTGCCAGCAGTCCGTTAGACAGGGGAAATCAGCCCCAGCATTTT.

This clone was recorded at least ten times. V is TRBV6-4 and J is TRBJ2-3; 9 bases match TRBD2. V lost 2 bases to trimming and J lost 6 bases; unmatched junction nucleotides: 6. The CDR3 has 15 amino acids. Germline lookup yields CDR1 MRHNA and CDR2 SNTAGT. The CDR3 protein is CASSDEASGDDTQYF. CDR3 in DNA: TGTGCCAGCAGTGACGAGGCTAGCGGGGACGATACGCAGTATTTT.

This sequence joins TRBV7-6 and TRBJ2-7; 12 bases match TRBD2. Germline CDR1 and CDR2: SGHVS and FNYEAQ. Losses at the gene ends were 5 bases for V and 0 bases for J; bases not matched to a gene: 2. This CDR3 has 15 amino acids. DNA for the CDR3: TGTGCCAGCAGCACGACTAGCGGGAGCTCCTACGAGCAGTACTTC. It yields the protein CASSTTSGSSYEQYF.

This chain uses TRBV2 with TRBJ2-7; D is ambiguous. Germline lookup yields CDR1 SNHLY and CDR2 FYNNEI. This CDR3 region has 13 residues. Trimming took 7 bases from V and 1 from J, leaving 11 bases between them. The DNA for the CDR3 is TGTGCCAGCATTCCGAGGCAGTCCTACGAGCAGTACTTC. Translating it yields CASIPRQSYEQYF.

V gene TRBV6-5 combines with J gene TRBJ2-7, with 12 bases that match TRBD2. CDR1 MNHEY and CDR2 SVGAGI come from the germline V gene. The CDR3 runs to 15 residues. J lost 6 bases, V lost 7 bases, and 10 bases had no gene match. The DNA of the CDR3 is TGTGCCAGCACCCCTCGCCCTAGCGGGAGGGGCGAGCAGTACTTC. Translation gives CASTPRPSGRGEQYF.

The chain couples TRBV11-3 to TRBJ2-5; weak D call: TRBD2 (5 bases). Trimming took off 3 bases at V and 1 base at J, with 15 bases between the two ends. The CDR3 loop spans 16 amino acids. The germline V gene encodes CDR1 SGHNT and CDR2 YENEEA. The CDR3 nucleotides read TGTGCCAGCAGCTTGTCCCCTCGTGGGAGCCAAGAGACCCAGTACTTC. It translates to CASSLSPRGSQETQYF.

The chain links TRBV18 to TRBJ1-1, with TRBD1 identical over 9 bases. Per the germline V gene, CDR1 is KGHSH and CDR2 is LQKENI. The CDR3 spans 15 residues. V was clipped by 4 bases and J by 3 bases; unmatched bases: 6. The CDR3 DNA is TGTGCCAGCTCACTACAGGGGGCGGGGTACACTGAAGCTTTCTTT. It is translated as CASSLQGAGYTEAFF.

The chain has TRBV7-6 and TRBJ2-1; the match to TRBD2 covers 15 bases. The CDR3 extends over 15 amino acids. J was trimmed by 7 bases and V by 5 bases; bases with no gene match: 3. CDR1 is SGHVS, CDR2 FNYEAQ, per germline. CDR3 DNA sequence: TGTGCCAGCAGCAAGGGACTAGCGGGAGGAAATGAGCAGTTCTTC. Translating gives CASSKGLAGGNEQFF. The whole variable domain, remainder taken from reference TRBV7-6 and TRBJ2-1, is GAGVSQSPRYKVTKRGQDVALRCDPISGHVSLYWYRQALGQGPEFLTYFNYEAQQDKSGLPNDRFSAERPEGSISTLTIQRTEQRDSAMYRCASSKGLAGGNEQFFGPGTRLTVL.

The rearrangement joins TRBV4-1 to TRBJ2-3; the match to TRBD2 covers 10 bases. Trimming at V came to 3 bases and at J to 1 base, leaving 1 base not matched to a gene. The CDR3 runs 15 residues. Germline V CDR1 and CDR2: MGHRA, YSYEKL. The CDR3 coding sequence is TGCGCCAGCAGCCACGGGACTAGCGGCACAGATACGCAGTATTTT. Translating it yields CASSHGTSGTDTQYF.

CDR3 DNA sequence: TGTGCCTGGAGCTCCGGTACCTGGCCCCAGCATTTT. Amino acid sequence: CAWSSGTWPQHF. The genes are TRBV30 and TRBJ1-5, with no clear D. The CDR3 spans 12 residues. Germline assignment: CDR1 GTSNPN and CDR2 SVGIG (reference sequence). The ends were cut back, 3 bases at V and 9 bases at J, with 12 bases in the middle.

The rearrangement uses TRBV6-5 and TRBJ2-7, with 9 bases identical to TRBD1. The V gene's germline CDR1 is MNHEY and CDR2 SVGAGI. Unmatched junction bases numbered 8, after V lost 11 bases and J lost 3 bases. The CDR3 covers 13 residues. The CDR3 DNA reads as TGTGCCGCTCGGGACAGGGACAGCTACGAGCAGTACTTC. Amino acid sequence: CAARDRDSYEQYF.